This entry concerns a single TCR beta chain. Germline lookup yields CDR1 SGHNT and CDR2 YENEEA. The V segment lost 4 bases and the J segment 8 bases; nucleotides outside the gene matches: 8. CDR3 size: 14 residues. The data were obtained in a study of blood T cell repertoires in COVID-19. Study as a whole: COVID-19 samples from acute and convalescent phases originated in the United States, Italy and Spain.

TCRdb's table, derived via immunoSEQ multiplex PCR, lists solely in-frame clones and lacks some. The sample consists of approximately 89,000 clones, around 72% of them appearing once. This rearrangement joins TRBV11-3 to TRBJ2-1; 7 nucleotides agree with TRBD1. The sequenced sample consisted of peripheral blood. The TCR was taken from a man in his 70s with acute or convalescent COVID-19. This CDR3 is CASSSPDRRDEQFF. The CDR3 DNA is TGTGCCAGCAGCTCGCCGGACAGGCGCGATGAGCAGTTCTTC.